This record looks at one T cell receptor beta chain sequence and its context. The data stem from a study of CD8 T cells in Susac syndrome. RNA in amounts of roughly 0.5 to 1 ug was reverse transcribed with random hexamers. MiXCR, run by TCRdb on the immunoSEQ multiplex PCR reads, gives a single entry per CDR3 protein. The table has about 180,000 distinct CDR3 sequences, over 90% seen once. The CDR3 has 16 residues. The sequence was obtained from a human donor with Susac syndrome. The J gene is TRBJ2-1, the V gene TRBV21-1; the table names TRBD1, a call not compared with the DNA. TRBV21-1 is reported as a pseudogene. The sequenced sample consisted of CD4+ T cells from PBMCs. The CDR3 region is CASSIHRGSSYNEQFF. CDR3 coding DNA: TGTGCCAGCAGCATCCACAGGGGGAGCTCCTACAATGAGCAGTTCTTC.